This is a list of T cell receptor beta chains from one sample in a study of T cell changes during pregnancy in multiple sclerosis. Method: immunoSEQ multiplex PCR; TCRdb's copy keeps in-frame clones and lacks some. The data contain over 45,000 clones, approximately 92% of them singletons. Specimen: CD4+ T cells from peripheral blood mononuclear cells, collected in the second trimester of pregnancy. These receptors all come from a female donor in good health, enrolled as a control in a pregnancy study. CDR3s include the opening cysteine and the closing phenylalanine or tryptophan. The D gene is left open where the match is weak. Not all rows give a size; the values are once, few, many and, for expanded clones, a class.

CDR3 DNA	CDR3 protein	D gene	J gene	V gene	clone size
TGCGCCAGCAGCTTCCACGCCAAGAGAACAGGGGCGGGGGGCACTGAAGCTTTCTTT	CASSFHAKRTGAGGTEAFF	TRBD1	TRBJ1-1	TRBV4-1	-
TGTGCCAGCAGACGGGATTCCAACTACGAGCAGTACTTC	CASRRDSNYEQYF	-	TRBJ2-7	TRBV6-6	-
TGTGCCAGCAGCTCAGGTAGGGCGGGGAGCACTGAAGCTTTCTTT	CASSSGRAGSTEAFF	-	TRBJ1-1	TRBV28	-
TGTGCCAGCAGCTTGTTGAGCGCCAAAAACATTCAGTACTTC	CASSLLSAKNIQYF	-	TRBJ2-4	TRBV5-6	-
TGTGCCAGCAGCGCGGGACAGGGAGATGGCTACACCTTC	CASSAGQGDGYTF	TRBD1	TRBJ1-2	TRBV4-2	few
TGTGCCAGCAGCGTAGATTGGGGGCAAGACACTGAAGCTTTCTTT	CASSVDWGQDTEAFF	-	TRBJ1-1	TRBV9	-
TGTGCCAGTACCGACCTGGCAGGCTCTGGAAACACCATATATTTT	CASTDLAGSGNTIYF	-	TRBJ1-3	TRBV19	once
TGTGCCAGCAGTTTACCGTACTCTAGCACAGATACGCAGTATTTT	CASSLPYSSTDTQYF	-	TRBJ2-3	TRBV27	-
TGCGCCAGCAGCCAGGGAAACACTGAAGCTTTCTTT	CASSQGNTEAFF	-	TRBJ1-1	TRBV5-1	few
TGTGCCAGCAGCGTGAGCGGGGGTTCCTACAATGAGCAGTTCTTC	CASSVSGGSYNEQFF	TRBD2	TRBJ2-1	TRBV9	-
TGTGCCAGCAGCTTAGCTACGGGAAACAATGAGCAGTTCTTC	CASSLATGNNEQFF	-	TRBJ2-1	TRBV7-6	-
TGTGCCAGCAGATCTACTAGCGCTGGCACCTACAATGAGCAGTTCTTC	CASRSTSAGTYNEQFF	TRBD2	TRBJ2-1	TRBV27	-
TGTGCCAGCAGCCAAGTTGTGGGCGGCGGGAGGGCTGGGGCCAACGTCCTGACTTTC	CASSQVVGGGRAGANVLTF	TRBD2	TRBJ2-6	TRBV4-2	-
TGTGCCACCAGCGGAGGAGCCAATGAGCAGTTCTTC	CATSGGANEQFF	-	TRBJ2-1	TRBV15	-
TGTGCCAGTAGTATCGGACTAGCGGGAGCCGACGAGCAGTTCTTC	CASSIGLAGADEQFF	TRBD2	TRBJ2-1	TRBV19	-
TGTGCCAGCAGCTTAGGGCTAGCGGACGATGAGCAGTTCTTC	CASSLGLADDEQFF	TRBD2	TRBJ2-1	TRBV11-1	-
TGTGCCAGCAGCTTGGCCTCTATCGGGGAGCAGTACTTC	CASSLASIGEQYF	-	TRBJ2-7	TRBV5-6	-
TGTGCCAGCAGCCAATTAGGCGGGACTGACCTTGGCCAAAAAGAGACCCAGTACTTC	CASSQLGGTDLGQKETQYF	-	TRBJ2-5	TRBV27	-
TGTGCCAGCAGTTTGTCGGGGGAAGAGTTTACAGATACGCAGTATTTT	CASSLSGEEFTDTQYF	-	TRBJ2-3	TRBV27	-
TGCGCCAGCAGCCAAGGGGGGGGACGGCCACCCTACGAGCAGTACTTC	CASSQGGGRPPYEQYF	TRBD2	TRBJ2-7	TRBV4-3	-
TGTGCCAGCAGCACTAGACTAGCGGGGGGGCCAAAGGTCCCAGAGACCCAGTACTTC	CASSTRLAGGPKVPETQYF	TRBD2	TRBJ2-5	TRBV7-8	-
TGTGCCAGCAGTTACAAACAGGGATCCGACCATTCACCCCTCCACTTT	CASSYKQGSDHSPLHF	-	TRBJ1-6	TRBV27	-
TGTGCCAGCAGCTTCCCGGGACAGGGCACTGAAGCTTTCTTT	CASSFPGQGTEAFF	TRBD1	TRBJ1-1	TRBV7-3	-
TGTGCCAGCAGCTTGCCGGGGTCTAGCACAGATACGCAGTATTTT	CASSLPGSSTDTQYF	-	TRBJ2-3	TRBV5-6	-
TGTGCCAGCTCACCGGCGGCGGCGGGAGTTGCGCATGAGCAGTTCTTC	CASSPAAAGVAHEQFF	TRBD2	TRBJ2-1	TRBV18	-
TGTGCCAGCAGTTACTGGGGGGACAGGGAGGAAAAACTGTTTTTT	CASSYWGDREEKLFF	TRBD1	TRBJ1-4	TRBV6-5	-
TGTGCCAGCAGCCCCGGGACAGATAATCAGCCCCAGCATTTT	CASSPGTDNQPQHF	TRBD1	TRBJ1-5	TRBV6-5	-
TGTGCCAGCAGCGTGCGCGGGGGGCTTTGGTACGAGCAGTACTTC	CASSVRGGLWYEQYF	TRBD2	TRBJ2-7	TRBV9	-
TGTGCCAGCAGTGAAGATTCACTAGAGCAGTACTTC	CASSEDSLEQYF	-	TRBJ2-7	TRBV2	few
TGTGCCAGCAGTTACACAGGGGACGATGGCTACACCTTC	CASSYTGDDGYTF	TRBD1	TRBJ1-2	TRBV7-9	few
TGCGCCAGCAGTGAGCGGGAGAGGGCCCTCTACAATGAGCAGTTCTTC	CASSERERALYNEQFF	-	TRBJ2-1	TRBV10-1	-
TGTGCCAGTAGCCAGACTAGCGGGGCCTACGAGCAGTACTTC	CASSQTSGAYEQYF	TRBD2	TRBJ2-7	TRBV19	few
TGTGCCAGCAGCTTACTAGCGGGGAAGTACAATGAGCAGTTCTTC	CASSLLAGKYNEQFF	TRBD2	TRBJ2-1	TRBV7-2	-
TGTGCCAGCAGTGAAGGGACAGGGCCACCCTACGAGCAGTACTTC	CASSEGTGPPYEQYF	TRBD1	TRBJ2-7	TRBV2	-
TGTGCCAGCAGTCCATGGACAGGGGTGGGGGAGCAGTACTTC	CASSPWTGVGEQYF	TRBD1	TRBJ2-7	TRBV6-5	-
TGCGCCAGCAGCCTCACTAGCGGGAGTCGTCCCGGGGAGCTGTTTTTT	CASSLTSGSRPGELFF	TRBD2	TRBJ2-2	TRBV4-1	-
TGTGCCAGCAAAGGACTAGCGGGAGGGGGGGAGACCCAGTACTTC	CASKGLAGGGETQYF	TRBD2	TRBJ2-5	TRBV5-4	-
TGTGCCAGCAAGGAGGGAGTTAACTATGGCTACACCTTC	CASKEGVNYGYTF	-	TRBJ1-2	TRBV28	-
TGTGCCAGCAGCTTGGGCGCAAACTCAATCTTAGAGACCCAGTACTTC	CASSLGANSILETQYF	-	TRBJ2-5	TRBV7-9	once
TGTGCCAGCAGTTTGGCACCCGAGGGCAATGAGCAGTTCTTC	CASSLAPEGNEQFF	-	TRBJ2-1	TRBV28	-
TGTGCCAGCACCAATAGGACTAGCGGTTTGGGGGAGCAGTACTTC	CASTNRTSGLGEQYF	TRBD2	TRBJ2-7	TRBV25-1	-
TGCGCCAGCAGCTTACTAGGGACAGCTTCCTACGAGCAGTACTTC	CASSLLGTASYEQYF	TRBD1	TRBJ2-7	TRBV5-1	-
TGCGCCAGCAAAATTCAGGGTTCAGAGACCCAGTACTTC	CASKIQGSETQYF	-	TRBJ2-5	TRBV5-1	-
TGTGCCAGCAGCTTATCAGACATTGGTTCACCCCTCCACTTT	CASSLSDIGSPLHF	-	TRBJ1-6	TRBV11-2	-
TGTGCCAGCAGCCCGGGACTAGCGGGCCATGAGCAGTTCTTC	CASSPGLAGHEQFF	TRBD2	TRBJ2-1	TRBV7-9	-
TGTGCCAGCAGGACGACAGGGAATCAGCCCCAGCATTTT	CASRTTGNQPQHF	TRBD1	TRBJ1-5	TRBV6-1	few
TGTGCCAGCAGCCCTAGGGGAAATTACAATGAGCAGTTCTTC	CASSPRGNYNEQFF	-	TRBJ2-1	TRBV27	-
TGTGCCAGCAGCCAAGATGGAGGACAGAGTAATGAAAAACTGTTTTTT	CASSQDGGQSNEKLFF	-	TRBJ1-4	TRBV4-2	-
TGTGCCAGCACGGGAGGCTACGAGCAGTACTTC	CASTGGYEQYF	TRBD2	TRBJ2-7	TRBV11-3	-
TGTGCCAGCAGTTACGGACTAGCGGGATTTGAGCAGTTCTTC	CASSYGLAGFEQFF	TRBD2	TRBJ2-1	TRBV6-6	-
TGCGCCAGCAGCCTGACAGGGAGCACAGATACGCAGTATTTT	CASSLTGSTDTQYF	TRBD1	TRBJ2-3	TRBV4-1	once
TGTGCCAGCCAAACAGGGACAGCCCTTTACGCGCCCCAGCATTTT	CASQTGTALYAPQHF	TRBD1	TRBJ1-5	TRBV6-6	-